The clone carrying this T cell receptor (beta chain) turned up a few times. Its antigen is not identified. The sample originates from a study of T-cell reconstitution after alpha-beta-depleted transplantation in children. Study outcomes and limitations: After one year, T-cell counts and TCRbeta diversity mostly came from new T cells. Some patients showed high day-60 TCRbeta diversity, which derived from surviving recipient T cells and thymic progenitors. In patients about two months after transplant, alpha-beta T cells reportedly arose from several hundred expanded graft clones.

The CDR3 totals 12 residues. Germline values: CDR1 SGHRS, CDR2 YFSETQ. V lost 3 bases and J lost 6; bases outside the gene matches: 1. Molecular barcoding with unique molecular identifiers was used for the TCRbeta library. MiXCR, run by TCRdb on the PCR reads, gives a single entry per CDR3 protein. The sample contains about 240,000 distinct CDR3 sequences, roughly 26% of which appear only once. The sequences come from PBMCs, collected before TCRalphabeta/CD19-depleted stem cell transplant. The sequence derives from a girl aged 2-15 years with Fanconi anemia, due to receive a stem cell transplant. The rearrangement joins TRBV5-1 to TRBJ2-7; the match to TRBD1 covers 9 bases. CDR3 in amino acids: CASSSGQGEQYF. CDR3 DNA sequence: TGCGCCAGCAGCTCGGGACAGGGCGAGCAGTACTTC.